This T cell receptor (beta chain) was obtained from a study of T cell changes during pregnancy in multiple sclerosis. The CDR3 totals 14 residues. V lost 7 bases and J lost 4, with 15 bases in between. Germline-derived CDR1 and CDR2 are LNHDA and SQIVND (reference sequence). Data came from immunoSEQ multiplex PCR; TCRdb stores just in-frame clones and leaves some out. The data show around 19,000 clones, with roughly 84% seen just once and over 9% held by the top ten. This clone came up once. The sequence derives from a female donor with multiple sclerosis, enrolled in a pregnancy study. The genes are TRBV19 and TRBJ2-3; TRBD2 might be the D (7 bases). This material consisted of CD8+ T cells from peripheral blood mononuclear cells, taken after pregnancy. The CDR3 reads CASNPGGPADTQYF. DNA for the CDR3: TGTGCCAGTAACCCCGGGGGGCCGGCAGATACGCAGTATTTT.